A selection of T cell receptor beta chains follows, all from one sample in a study of shared clonotypes between healthy human individuals. The protocol was immunoSEQ multiplex PCR, while the TCRdb copy is restricted to in-frame clones and leaves out a portion. Altogether approximately 88,000 clones are present, about 70% being singletons, with the ten largest covering roughly 50%. The sequenced material came from memory CD8+ T cells sorted from blood. The receptors originated from a man aged 30 to 45 in good health. Both conserved end residues are part of each CDR3. D genes are given only for firm matches. The size of a clone is reported for some rows only, either as once, few or many, or as a class for expanded clones.

abundance	d_gene	len	v_gene	j_gene	CDR3aa	CDR3nt
.	.	13	TRBV6-6	TRBJ2-2	CASSGTGTGELFF	TGTGCCAGCAGTGGGACGGGGACCGGGGAGCTGTTTTTT
.	.	15	TRBV19	TRBJ2-7	CASSMVPRSAYEQYF	TGTGCCAGTAGTATGGTACCCCGGAGTGCCTACGAGCAGTACTTC
.	TRBD1	15	TRBV6-5	TRBJ2-7	CASSKGASSSYEQYF	TGTGCCAGCAGCAAGGGGGCATCCTCCTCCTACGAGCAGTACTTC
once	.	13	TRBV29-1	TRBJ2-1	CSVGLAVYNEQFF	TGCAGCGTTGGTTTAGCGGTATACAATGAGCAGTTCTTC
.	.	11	TRBV25-1	TRBJ1-5	CASGQNQPQHF	TGTGCCAGCGGGCAAAATCAGCCCCAGCATTTT
.	.	12	TRBV6-5	TRBJ2-1	CASSSPKFRQFF	TGTGCCAGCAGCTCGCCCAAATTTCGGCAGTTCTTC
once	TRBD2	17	TRBV7-9	TRBJ2-7	CASSLGSGGPNSYEQYF	TGTGCCAGCAGCTTGGGTAGCGGGGGCCCCAACTCCTACGAGCAGTACTTC
.	TRBD2	15	TRBV25-1	TRBJ2-5	CASSVAGDERETQYF	TGTGCCAGCAGTGTGGCGGGGGACGAACGAGAGACCCAGTACTTC
.	.	10	TRBV29-1	TRBJ2-5	CSVGQETQYF	TGCAGCGTGGGACAAGAGACCCAGTACTTC
many	.	15	TRBV5-1	TRBJ2-7	CASSVGRGRSREQYF	TGCGCCAGCAGCGTGGGGAGGGGGAGAAGTAGGGAGCAGTACTTC
few	.	15	TRBV7-3	TRBJ2-1	CASSLSVSPLNEQFF	TGTGCCAGCAGCTTATCGGTTAGCCCTCTCAATGAGCAGTTCTTC
.	.	15	TRBV28	TRBJ1-2	CASSYPTDTNYGYTF	TGTGCCAGCAGCTATCCGACGGATACTAACTATGGCTACACCTTC